The TCR beta chain under discussion was sequenced for a study of T-cell reconstitution after alpha-beta-depleted transplantation in children. Study-level findings and limits: About two months after transplant, alpha-beta T cells reportedly came from several hundred expanded graft clones. T-cell numbers and diversity, one year after transplant, stemmed largely from T cells that were newly produced. Several patients had high TCRbeta diversity at day 60; it came from surviving recipient T cells and thymic progenitors.

This clonotype came up once. Its antigen is still unknown. Trimming removed 2 bases at V and 1 base at J, with 13 bases between. The CDR3 contains 16 residues. Germline loops: CDR1 MGHRA, CDR2 YSYEKL. Preparation of the TCRbeta library was carried out with unique molecular identifiers. TCRdb analysed the PCR reads with MiXCR anew, one entry per CDR3 protein. The sample shows about 7,900 distinct CDR3 sequences, about 32% of them seen only once. Sample: peripheral blood, taken 60 days after TCRalphabeta/CD19-depleted stem cell transplant. This chain joins TRBV4-1 and TRBJ2-3; D might be TRBD2 (6 bases). The receptor comes from a boy under two years old who had a stem cell transplant for SCID, so the T cells may come from the graft donor. The CDR3 region is CASSQRLIAGTDTQYF. CDR3 sequence (DNA): TGCGCCAGCAGCCAAAGGTTAATAGCGGGCACAGATACGCAGTATTTT.